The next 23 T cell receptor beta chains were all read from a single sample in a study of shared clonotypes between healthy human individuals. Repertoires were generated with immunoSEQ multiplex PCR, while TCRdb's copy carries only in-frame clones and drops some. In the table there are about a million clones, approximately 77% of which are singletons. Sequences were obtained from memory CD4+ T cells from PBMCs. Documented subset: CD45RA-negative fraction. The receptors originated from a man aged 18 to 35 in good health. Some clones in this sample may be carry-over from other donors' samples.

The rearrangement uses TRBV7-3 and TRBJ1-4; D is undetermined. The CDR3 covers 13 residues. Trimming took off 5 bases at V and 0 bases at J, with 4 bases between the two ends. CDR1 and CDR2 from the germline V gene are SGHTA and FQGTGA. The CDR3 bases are TGTGCCAGCAGCGCTGCAACTAATGAAAAACTGTTTTTT. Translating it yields CASSAATNEKLFF.

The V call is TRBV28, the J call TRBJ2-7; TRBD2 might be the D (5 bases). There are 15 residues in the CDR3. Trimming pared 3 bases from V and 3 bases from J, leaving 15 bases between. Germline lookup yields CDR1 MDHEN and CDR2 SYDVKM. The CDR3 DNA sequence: TGTGCCAGCAGTTTCTTTCGGGGTACCGGCTACGAGCAGTACTTC. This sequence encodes CASSFFRGTGYEQYF.

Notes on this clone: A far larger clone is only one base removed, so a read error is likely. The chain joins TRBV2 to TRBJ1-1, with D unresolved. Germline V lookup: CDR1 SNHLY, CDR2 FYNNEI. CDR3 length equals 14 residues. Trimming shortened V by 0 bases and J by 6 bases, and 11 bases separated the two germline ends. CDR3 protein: CASSEAVKLAEAFF. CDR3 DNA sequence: TGTGCCAGCAGTGAAGCTGTAAAACTGGCTGAAGCTTTCTTT. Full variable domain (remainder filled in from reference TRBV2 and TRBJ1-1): EPEVTQTPSHQVTQMGQEVILRCVPISNHLYFYWYRQILGQKVEFLVSFYNNEISEKSEIFDDQFSVERPDGSNFTLKIRSTKLEDSAMYFCASSEAVKLAEAFFGQGTRLTVV.

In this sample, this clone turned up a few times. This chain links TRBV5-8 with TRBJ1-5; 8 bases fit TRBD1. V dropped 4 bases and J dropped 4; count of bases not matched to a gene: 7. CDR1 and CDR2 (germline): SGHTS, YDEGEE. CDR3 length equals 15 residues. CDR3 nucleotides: TGTGCCAGCAGCCTGGACAGGGCAAGAAATCAGCCCCAGCATTTT. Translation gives CASSLDRARNQPQHF.

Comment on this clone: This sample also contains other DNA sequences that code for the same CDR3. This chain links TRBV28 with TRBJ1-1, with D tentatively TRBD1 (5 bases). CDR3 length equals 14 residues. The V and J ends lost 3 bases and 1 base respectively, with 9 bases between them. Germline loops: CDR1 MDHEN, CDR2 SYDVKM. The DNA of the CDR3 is TGTGCCAGCAGTTTGTGGCAGGGGAACACTGAAGCTTTCTTT. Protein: CASSLWQGNTEAFF.

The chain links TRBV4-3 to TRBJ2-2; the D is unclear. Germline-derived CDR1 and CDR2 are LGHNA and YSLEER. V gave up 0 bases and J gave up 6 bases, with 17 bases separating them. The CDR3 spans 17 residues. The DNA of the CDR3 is TGCGCCAGCAGCCAAGATCTTACGGGTAGGGTCCCCGGGGAGCTGTTTTTT. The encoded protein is CASSQDLTGRVPGELFF.

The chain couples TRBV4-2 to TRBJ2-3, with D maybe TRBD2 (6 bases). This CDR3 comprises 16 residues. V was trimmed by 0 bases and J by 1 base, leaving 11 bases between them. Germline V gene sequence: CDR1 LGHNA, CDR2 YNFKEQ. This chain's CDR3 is CASSQDPRRGTDTQYF. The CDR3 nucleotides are TGTGCCAGCAGCCAAGATCCGAGGAGGGGCACAGATACGCAGTATTTT.

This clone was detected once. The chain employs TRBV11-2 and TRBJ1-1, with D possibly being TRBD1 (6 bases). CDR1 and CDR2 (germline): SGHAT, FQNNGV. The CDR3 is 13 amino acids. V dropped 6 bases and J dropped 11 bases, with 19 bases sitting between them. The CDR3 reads CASSQVVGARAFF. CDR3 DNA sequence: TGTGCCAGCAGTCAGGTCGTGGGGGCGCGGGCTTTCTTT.

Here the CDR3 reads CASYRVPGELFF. The DNA for the CDR3 is TGTGCCAGTTACAGGGTCCCCGGGGAGCTGTTTTTT. This chain links TRBV5-4 with TRBJ2-2, with TRBD1 as a possible D gene (6 bases). The CDR3 covers 12 residues. V lost 8 bases to trimming and J lost 6 bases, with 11 bases between them. The V gene's germline CDR1 is SGHNT and CDR2 YYREEE (reference sequence).

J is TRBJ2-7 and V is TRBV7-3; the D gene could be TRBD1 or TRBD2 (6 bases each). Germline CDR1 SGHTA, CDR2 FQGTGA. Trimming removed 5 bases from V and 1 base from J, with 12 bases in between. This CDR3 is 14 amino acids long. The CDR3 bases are TGTGCCAGCAGCGAACAGGGAGGATCCTACGAGCAGTACTTC. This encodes CASSEQGGSYEQYF.

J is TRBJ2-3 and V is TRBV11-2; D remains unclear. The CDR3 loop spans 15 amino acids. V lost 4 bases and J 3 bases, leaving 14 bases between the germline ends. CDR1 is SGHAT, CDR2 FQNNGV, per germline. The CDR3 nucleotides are TGTGCCAGCAGCTCACAAAGAGTGGGTACAGATACGCAGTATTTT. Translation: CASSSQRVGTDTQYF.

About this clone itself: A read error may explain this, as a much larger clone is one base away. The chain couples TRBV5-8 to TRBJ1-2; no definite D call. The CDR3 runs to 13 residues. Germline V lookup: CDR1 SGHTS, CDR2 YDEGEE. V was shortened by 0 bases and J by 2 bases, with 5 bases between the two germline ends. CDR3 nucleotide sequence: TGTGCCAGCAGCTTGGACAGCAACTATGGCTACACCTTC. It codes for CASSLDSNYGYTF.

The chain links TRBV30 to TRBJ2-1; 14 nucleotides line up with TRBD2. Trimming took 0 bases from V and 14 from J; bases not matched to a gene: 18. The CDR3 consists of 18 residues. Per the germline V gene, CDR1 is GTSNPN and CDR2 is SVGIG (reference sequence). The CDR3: CAWSVLRRGTSGRQGEFF. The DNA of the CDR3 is TGTGCCTGGAGTGTATTGAGGCGCGGGACTAGCGGGAGACAAGGGGAGTTCTTC.

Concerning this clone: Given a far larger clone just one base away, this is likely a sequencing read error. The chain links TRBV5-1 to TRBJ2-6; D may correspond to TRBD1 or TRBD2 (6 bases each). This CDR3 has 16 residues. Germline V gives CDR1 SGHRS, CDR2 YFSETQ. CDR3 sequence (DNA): TGCGCCAGCAGCCCAAGGGGGGACTCTGGGGCCAACGTCCTGGCTTTC. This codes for CASSPRGDSGANVLAF.

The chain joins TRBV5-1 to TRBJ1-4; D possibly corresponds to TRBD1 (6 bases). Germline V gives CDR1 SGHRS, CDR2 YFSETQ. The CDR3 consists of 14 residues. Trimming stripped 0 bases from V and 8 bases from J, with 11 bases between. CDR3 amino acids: CASSLGQGLEKLFF. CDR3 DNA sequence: TGCGCCAGCAGCTTGGGGCAGGGGTTGGAAAAACTGTTTTTT.

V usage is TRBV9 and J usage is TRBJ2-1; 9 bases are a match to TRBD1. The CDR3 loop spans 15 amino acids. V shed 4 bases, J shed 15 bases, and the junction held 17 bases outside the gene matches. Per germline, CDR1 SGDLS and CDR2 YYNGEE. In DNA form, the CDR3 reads TGTGCCAGCAGCCCAACGACGGGGACAGGGAGATCTCCGTTCTTC. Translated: CASSPTTGTGRSPFF.

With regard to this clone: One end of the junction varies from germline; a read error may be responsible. Here the CDR3 reads CASTLNRGRTDTQYF. The CDR3 DNA reads as TGTGCCAGCACCTTAAACAGGGGTCGGACAGATACGCAGTATTTT. V and J are TRBV7-2 and TRBJ2-3; 7 bases match TRBD1. CDR1 SGHTA and CDR2 FQGNSA come from the germline V gene. This CDR3 has 15 amino acids.

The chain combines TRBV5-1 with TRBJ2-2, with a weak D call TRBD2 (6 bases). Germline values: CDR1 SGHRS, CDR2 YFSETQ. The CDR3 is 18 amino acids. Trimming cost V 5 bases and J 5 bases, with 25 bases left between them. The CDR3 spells CASRFTIWREKLTGELFF. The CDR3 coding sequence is TGCGCCAGCAGATTCACAATATGGAGGGAGAAGCTGACCGGGGAGCTGTTTTTT.

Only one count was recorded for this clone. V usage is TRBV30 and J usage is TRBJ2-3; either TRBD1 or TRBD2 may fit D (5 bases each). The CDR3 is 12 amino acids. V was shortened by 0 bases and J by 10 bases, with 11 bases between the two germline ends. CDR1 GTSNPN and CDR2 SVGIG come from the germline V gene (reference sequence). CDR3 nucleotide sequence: TGTGCCTGGAGTGTAACCGGGGCCTCGCAGTATTTT. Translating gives CAWSVTGASQYF.

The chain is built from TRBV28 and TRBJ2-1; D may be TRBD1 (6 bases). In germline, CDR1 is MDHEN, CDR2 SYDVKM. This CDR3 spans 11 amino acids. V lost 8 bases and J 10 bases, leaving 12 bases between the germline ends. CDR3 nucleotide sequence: TGTGCCAGCCGAGGGGGATGGGAGCAGTTCTTC. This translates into CASRGGWEQFF.

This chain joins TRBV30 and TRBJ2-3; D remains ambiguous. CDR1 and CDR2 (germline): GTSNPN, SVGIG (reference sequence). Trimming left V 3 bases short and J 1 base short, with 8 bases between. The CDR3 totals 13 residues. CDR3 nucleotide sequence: TGTGCCTGGAGCCCAGTGGGCACAGATACGCAGTATTTT. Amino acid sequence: CAWSPVGTDTQYF.

The CDR3 loop reads CATSRGPDTGEKLFF. The CDR3 nucleotides read TGTGCCACCAGCAGAGGCCCGGACACCGGCGAAAAACTGTTTTTT. The chain employs TRBV15 and TRBJ1-4, with a weak D call TRBD1 (5 bases). V lost 1 base and J lost 8, with 14 bases in between. This CDR3 region has 15 residues. Germline loops: CDR1 LNHNV, CDR2 YYDKDF (reference sequence).

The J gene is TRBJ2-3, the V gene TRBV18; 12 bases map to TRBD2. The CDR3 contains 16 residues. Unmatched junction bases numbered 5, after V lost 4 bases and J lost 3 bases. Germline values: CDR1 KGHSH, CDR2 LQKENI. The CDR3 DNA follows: TGTGCCAGCTCACAGTCGACTAGCGGGAGAACAGATACGCAGTATTTT. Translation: CASSQSTSGRTDTQYF.